The 8 T cell receptor beta chains below all came from one sample that was sequenced in a study of T-cell reconstitution after alpha-beta-depleted transplantation in children (dated by TCRdb to about 2016). Receptor amplification or capture employed PCR. Sequencing used an Illumina HiSeq 2500. To normalize quantification of the TCRbeta repertoire, the TCR libraries were built with molecular barcoding that relied on unique molecular identifiers. TCRdb trimmed public reads at Q25 via fastp, called clones via MiXCR and kept in-frame beta chains. Merged by CDR3 protein, the rows form single entries marked with the most common genes and DNA. The sample contains some 290,000 distinct CDR3 sequences, approximately 23% of them found a single time. Jointly, the top ten make up approximately 11% of the sample. The treatment or condition label here, explained by the study, means: allogeneic hematopoietic cell transplantation with graft depleted of TCRalphabeta T cells and CD19 B cells.

The starting material was PBMCs, mostly from graft donor cells, obtained 180 days after TCRalphabeta/CD19-depleted stem cell transplant. Receptors originate from a male patient aged 10-17 years who had a stem cell transplant for acute lymphoblastic leukemia, so the T cells may come from the graft donor.

This clonotype was found a few times. The chain couples TRBV4-1 to TRBJ2-7; 15 positions match TRBD2. The CDR3 runs 19 residues. Unmatched junction bases numbered 14, after V lost 4 bases and J lost 4 bases. The germline gives CDR1 MGHRA, CDR2 YSYEKL. The CDR3 sequence is CASSRGLGTSGRNIYEQYF. The CDR3 DNA reads TGCGCCAGCAGCCGAGGCCTTGGGACTAGCGGGAGGAACATATACGAGCAGTACTTC.

V is TRBV27 and J is TRBJ2-6; D not certain. CDR1 is MNHEY and CDR2 is SMNVEV in the germline V gene (reference sequence). Trimming took off 5 bases at V and 0 bases at J, with 8 bases between the two ends. The CDR3 is 15 residues long. In nucleotides, the CDR3 is TGTGCCAGCAGTCCACAGAGCTCTGGGGCCAACGTCCTGACTTTC. The encoded protein is CASSPQSSGANVLTF.

The chain recombines TRBV4-1 with TRBJ2-7; D is uncertain. The CDR3 totals 17 residues. V was trimmed by 0 bases and J by 0 bases, leaving 15 bases between them. Germline V lookup: CDR1 MGHRA, CDR2 YSYEKL. The DNA for the CDR3 is TGCGCCAGCAGCCAAGAGGCCACAGTCACCTACTCCTACGAGCAGTACTTC. It specifies CASSQEATVTYSYEQYF.

The chain couples TRBV18 to TRBJ2-3, with a possible D match to TRBD1 (5 bases). The CDR3 covers 14 residues. Germline V lookup: CDR1 KGHSH, CDR2 LQKENI. Trimming pared 3 bases from V and 2 bases from J, leaving 9 bases between. As DNA, the CDR3 is TGTGCCAGCTCACCCGCCAGGGTCACAGATACGCAGTATTTT. Residues: CASSPARVTDTQYF. Full variable domain (outside the CDR3, taken from reference TRBV18 and TRBJ2-3): NAGVMQNPRHLVRRRGQEARLRCSPMKGHSHVYWYRQLPEEGLKFMVYLQKENIIDESGMPKERFSAEFPKEGPSILRIQQVVRGDSAAYFCASSPARVTDTQYFGPGTRLTVL.

This clonotype showed up just a few times. The chain couples TRBV5-1 to TRBJ2-7, with D hard to call. CDR1 is SGHRS and CDR2 is YFSETQ in the germline V gene. This CDR3 contains 13 residues. V was shortened by 5 bases and J by 2 bases, with 11 bases between the two germline ends. The CDR3 sequence: CASSRDGAYEQYF. CDR3 sequence (DNA): TGCGCCAGCAGTAGAGATGGGGCCTACGAGCAGTACTTC.

V and J are TRBV7-9 and TRBJ2-5; D tentatively reads TRBD1 or TRBD2 (5 bases each). Germline-derived CDR1 and CDR2 are SEHNR and FQNEAQ (reference sequence). V was trimmed by 4 bases and J by 5 bases, leaving 14 bases between them. This CDR3 has 14 amino acids. The CDR3 DNA follows: TGTGCCAGCAGCTCCCGAGGGGTTCGGGAGACCCAGTACTTC. Protein sequence: CASSSRGVRETQYF. Full variable domain (outside the CDR3, taken from reference TRBV7-9 and TRBJ2-5): DTGVSQNPRHKITKRGQNVTFRCDPISEHNRLYWYRQTLGQGPEFLTYFQNEAQLEKSRLLSDRFSAERPKGSFSTLEIQRTEQGDSAMYLCASSSRGVRETQYFGPGTRLLVL.

V and J are TRBV7-3 and TRBJ2-1; unclear D gene. CDR1 and CDR2 (germline): SGHTA, FQGTGA. This CDR3 is 18 amino acids long. With 2 bases removed from V and 5 bases from J, the gap between germline ends came to 22 bases. CDR3 amino acids: CASSLFGPAFRLDNEQFF. The CDR3 bases are TGTGCCAGCAGCTTATTCGGGCCTGCTTTCCGCTTGGACAATGAGCAGTTCTTC.

There are a few counts of this clonotype. The J gene is TRBJ2-7, the V gene TRBV9; 7 nucleotides line up with TRBD1. Germline CDR1 and CDR2: SGDLS and YYNGEE. J gave up 2 bases and V 3 bases, and 8 bases lay outside the gene matches. The CDR3 is 15 amino acids. This chain's CDR3 is CASSDDREGAYEQYF. The CDR3 DNA reads TGTGCCAGCAGCGATGACAGGGAAGGAGCCTACGAGCAGTACTTC. The full variable domain, with the rest looked up from reference TRBV9 and TRBJ2-7, is DSGVTQTPKHLITATGQRVTLRCSPRSGDLSVYWYQQSLDQGLQFLIQYYNGEERAKGNILERFSAQQFPDLHSELNLSSLELGDSALYFCASSDDREGAYEQYFGPGTRLTVT.